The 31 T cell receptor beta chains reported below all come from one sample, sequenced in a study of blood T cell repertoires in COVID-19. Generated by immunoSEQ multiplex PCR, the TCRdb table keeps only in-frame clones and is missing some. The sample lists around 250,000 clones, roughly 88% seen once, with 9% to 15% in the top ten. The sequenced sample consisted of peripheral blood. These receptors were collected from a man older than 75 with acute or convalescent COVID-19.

CDR3 sequence: CASSPQSVNEKLFF. The CDR3 coding sequence is TGTGCCAGCTCACCACAGTCGGTTAATGAAAAACTGTTTTTT. The V gene is TRBV18, the J gene TRBJ1-4; no firm D call. CDR1 and CDR2 from the germline V gene are KGHSH and LQKENI. CDR3 length equals 14 residues. V lost 1 base and J 4 bases, leaving 7 bases between the germline ends.

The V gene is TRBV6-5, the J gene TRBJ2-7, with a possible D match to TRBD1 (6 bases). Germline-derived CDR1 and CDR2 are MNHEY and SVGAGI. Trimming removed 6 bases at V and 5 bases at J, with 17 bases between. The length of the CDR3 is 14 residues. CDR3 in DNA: TGTGCCAGCAGGACCGGGACAATGGGACACGAGCAGTACTTC. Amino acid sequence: CASRTGTMGHEQYF.

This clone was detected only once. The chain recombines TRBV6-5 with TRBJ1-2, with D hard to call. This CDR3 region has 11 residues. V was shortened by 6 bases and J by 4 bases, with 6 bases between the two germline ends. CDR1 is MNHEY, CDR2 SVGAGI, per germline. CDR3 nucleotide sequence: TGTGCCAGCAGGATCAGCTATGGCTACACCTTC. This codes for CASRISYGYTF.

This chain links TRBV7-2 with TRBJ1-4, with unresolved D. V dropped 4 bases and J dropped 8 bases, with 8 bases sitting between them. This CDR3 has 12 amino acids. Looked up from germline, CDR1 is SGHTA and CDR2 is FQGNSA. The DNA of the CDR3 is TGTGCCAGCAGCTCTCAGGTGGAAAAACTGTTTTTT. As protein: CASSSQVEKLFF.

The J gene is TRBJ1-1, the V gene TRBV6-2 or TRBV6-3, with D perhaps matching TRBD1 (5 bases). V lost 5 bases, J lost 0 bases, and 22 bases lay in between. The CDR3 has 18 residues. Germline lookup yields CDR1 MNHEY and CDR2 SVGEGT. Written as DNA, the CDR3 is TGTGCCAGCAGTCCCCGGGGGGTTTGGGTTTCGATGAACACTGAAGCTTTCTTT. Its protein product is CASSPRGVWVSMNTEAFF.

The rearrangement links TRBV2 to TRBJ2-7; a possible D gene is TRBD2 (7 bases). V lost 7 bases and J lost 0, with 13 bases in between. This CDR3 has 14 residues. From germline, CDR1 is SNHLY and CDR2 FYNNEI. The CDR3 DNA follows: TGTGCCAGCAAAGGGAGGGACAACTCCTACGAGCAGTACTTC. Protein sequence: CASKGRDNSYEQYF.

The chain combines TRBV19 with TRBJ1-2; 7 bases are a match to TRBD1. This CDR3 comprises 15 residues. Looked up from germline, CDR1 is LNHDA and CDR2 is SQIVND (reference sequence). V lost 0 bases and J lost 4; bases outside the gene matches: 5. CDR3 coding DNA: TGTGCCAGTAGTATAGATCAACAGGGGCTCTATGGCTACACCTTC. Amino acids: CASSIDQQGLYGYTF.

The DNA of the CDR3 is TGTGCCAGCAGCCTAGGATGGCAGACTAATGAAAAACTGTTTTTT. This codes for CASSLGWQTNEKLFF. V gene TRBV7-2 combines with J gene TRBJ1-4; no definite D call. This CDR3 region has 15 residues. Germline-derived CDR1 and CDR2 are SGHTA and FQGNSA. Trimming took off 5 bases at V and 2 bases at J, with 12 bases between the two ends.

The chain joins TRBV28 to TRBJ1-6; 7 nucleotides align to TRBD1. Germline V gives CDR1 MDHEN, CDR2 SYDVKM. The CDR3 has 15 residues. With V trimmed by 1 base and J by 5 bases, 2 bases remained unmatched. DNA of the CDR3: TGTGCCAGCAGTTTATTGCAGGGGGATAATTCACCCCTCCACTTT. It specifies CASSLLQGDNSPLHF.

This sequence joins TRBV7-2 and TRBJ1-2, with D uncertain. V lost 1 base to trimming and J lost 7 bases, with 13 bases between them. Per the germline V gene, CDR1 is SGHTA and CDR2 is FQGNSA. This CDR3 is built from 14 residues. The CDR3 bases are TGTGCCAGCAGCTTAGGTTCCGCCCCGGGTGGCTACACCTTC. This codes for CASSLGSAPGGYTF.

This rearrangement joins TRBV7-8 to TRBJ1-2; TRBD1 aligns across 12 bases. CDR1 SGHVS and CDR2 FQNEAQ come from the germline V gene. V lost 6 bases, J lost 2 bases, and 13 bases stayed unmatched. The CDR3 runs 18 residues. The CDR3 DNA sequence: TGTGCCAGCAGGCGGGACAGGGGGCGAAATATAGTGAACTATGGCTACACCTTC. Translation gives CASRRDRGRNIVNYGYTF.

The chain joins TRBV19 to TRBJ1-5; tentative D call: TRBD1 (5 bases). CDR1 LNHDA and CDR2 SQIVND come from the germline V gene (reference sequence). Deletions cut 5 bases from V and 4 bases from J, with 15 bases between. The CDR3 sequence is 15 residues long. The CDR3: CASSPDHRLNQPQHF. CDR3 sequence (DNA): TGTGCCAGTAGTCCAGATCACAGGTTGAATCAGCCCCAGCATTTT.

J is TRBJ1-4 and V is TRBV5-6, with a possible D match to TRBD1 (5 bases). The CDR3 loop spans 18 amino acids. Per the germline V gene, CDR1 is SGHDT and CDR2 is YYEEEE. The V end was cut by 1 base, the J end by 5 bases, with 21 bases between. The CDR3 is CASSLKQVGLGKNEKLFF. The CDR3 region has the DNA TGTGCCAGCAGCTTGAAACAGGTGGGGTTGGGGAAAAATGAAAAACTGTTTTTT.

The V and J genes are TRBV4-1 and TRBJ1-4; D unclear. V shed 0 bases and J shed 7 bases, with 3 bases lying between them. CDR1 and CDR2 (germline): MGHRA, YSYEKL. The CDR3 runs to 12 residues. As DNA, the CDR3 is TGCGCCAGCAGCCAAGAAGCTGAAAAACTGTTTTTT. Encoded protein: CASSQEAEKLFF.

The CDR3 coding sequence is TGTGCCAGCAACCACTACAGGGGAGGTGGAGAGACCCAGTACTTC. Translated, it gives CASNHYRGGGETQYF. The rearrangement uses TRBV7-2 and TRBJ2-5, with D perhaps TRBD1 (7 bases). This CDR3 region has 15 residues. CDR1 is SGHTA, CDR2 FQGNSA, per germline. V dropped 7 bases and J dropped 4 bases, with 19 bases sitting between them.

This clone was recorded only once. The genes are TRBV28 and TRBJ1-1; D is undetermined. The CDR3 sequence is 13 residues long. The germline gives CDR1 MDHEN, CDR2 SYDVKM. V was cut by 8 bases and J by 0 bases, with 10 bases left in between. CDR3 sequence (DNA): TGTGCCAGCTCCGTCCAGTTGAACACTGAAGCTTTCTTT. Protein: CASSVQLNTEAFF.

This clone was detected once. The CDR3 nucleotides are TGTGCCAGCAGTTCTGGACAGGGGTCGAGGAACACTGAAGCTTTCTTT. Translating it yields CASSSGQGSRNTEAFF. V is TRBV6-6 and J is TRBJ1-1; 9 nucleotides line up with TRBD1. Germline V gene sequence: CDR1 MNHNY, CDR2 SVGAGI (reference sequence). Trimming removed 4 bases from V and 1 base from J; junction bases left unmatched: 7. This CDR3 is 16 amino acids long.

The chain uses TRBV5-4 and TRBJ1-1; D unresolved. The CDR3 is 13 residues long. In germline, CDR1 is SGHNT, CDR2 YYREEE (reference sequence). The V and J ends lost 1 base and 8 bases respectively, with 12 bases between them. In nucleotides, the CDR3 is TGTGCCAGCAGCTTGCCCCGGCGGGGAGAAGCTTTCTTT. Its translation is CASSLPRRGEAFF.

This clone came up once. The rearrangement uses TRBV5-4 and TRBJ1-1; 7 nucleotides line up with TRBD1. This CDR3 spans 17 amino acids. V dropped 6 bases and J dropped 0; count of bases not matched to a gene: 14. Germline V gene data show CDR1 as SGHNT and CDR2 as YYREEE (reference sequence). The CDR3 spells CASTSERQGALNTEAFF. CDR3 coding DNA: TGTGCCAGCACCTCCGAAAGACAGGGTGCTTTGAACACTGAAGCTTTCTTT.

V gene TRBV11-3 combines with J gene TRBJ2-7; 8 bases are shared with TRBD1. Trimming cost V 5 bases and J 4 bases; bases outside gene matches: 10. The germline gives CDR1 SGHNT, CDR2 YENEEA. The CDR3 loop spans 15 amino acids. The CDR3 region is CASSPRGDRRYEQYF. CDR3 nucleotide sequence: TGTGCCAGCAGCCCCCGAGGGGACAGGAGATACGAGCAGTACTTC.

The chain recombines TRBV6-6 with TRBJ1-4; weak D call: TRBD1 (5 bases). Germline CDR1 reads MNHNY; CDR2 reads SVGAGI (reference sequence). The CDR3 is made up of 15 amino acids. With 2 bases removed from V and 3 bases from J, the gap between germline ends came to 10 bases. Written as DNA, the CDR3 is TGTGCCAGCAGTTACGGAGGGGCAGCTAATGAAAAACTGTTTTTT. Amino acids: CASSYGGAANEKLFF.

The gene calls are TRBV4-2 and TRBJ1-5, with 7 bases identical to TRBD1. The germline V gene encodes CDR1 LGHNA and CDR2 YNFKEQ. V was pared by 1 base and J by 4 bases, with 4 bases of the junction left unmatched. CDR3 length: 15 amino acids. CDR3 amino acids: CASSQAQGKNQPQHF. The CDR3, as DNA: TGTGCCAGCAGCCAAGCACAGGGGAAGAATCAGCCCCAGCATTTT.

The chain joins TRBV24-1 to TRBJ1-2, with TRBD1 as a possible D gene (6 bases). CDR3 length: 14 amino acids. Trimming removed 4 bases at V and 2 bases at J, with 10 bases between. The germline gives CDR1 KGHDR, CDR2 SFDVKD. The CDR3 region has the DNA TGTGCCACCAGTGAGAGGACAGTAAACTATGGCTACACCTTC. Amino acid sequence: CATSERTVNYGYTF.

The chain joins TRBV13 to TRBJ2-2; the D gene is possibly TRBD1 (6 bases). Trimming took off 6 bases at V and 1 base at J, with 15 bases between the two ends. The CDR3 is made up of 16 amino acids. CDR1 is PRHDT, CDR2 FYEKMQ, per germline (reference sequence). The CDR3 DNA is TGTGCCAGCAGTCCCCGGACAGCTAGGAACACCGGGGAGCTGTTTTTT. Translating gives CASSPRTARNTGELFF.

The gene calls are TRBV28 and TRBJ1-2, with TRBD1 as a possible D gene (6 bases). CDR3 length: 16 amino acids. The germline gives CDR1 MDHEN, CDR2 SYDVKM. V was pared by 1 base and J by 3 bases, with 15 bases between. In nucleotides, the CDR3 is TGTGCCAGCAGTTTATTATCAGGGGCGCCTTACTATGGCTACACCTTC. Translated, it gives CASSLLSGAPYYGYTF.

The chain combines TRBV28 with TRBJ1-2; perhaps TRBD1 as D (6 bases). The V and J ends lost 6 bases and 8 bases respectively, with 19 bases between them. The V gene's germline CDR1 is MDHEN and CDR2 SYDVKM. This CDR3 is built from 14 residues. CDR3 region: CASRITGSLLGYTF. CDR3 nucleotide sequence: TGTGCCAGCAGGATTACAGGGTCCCTCTTAGGCTACACCTTC.

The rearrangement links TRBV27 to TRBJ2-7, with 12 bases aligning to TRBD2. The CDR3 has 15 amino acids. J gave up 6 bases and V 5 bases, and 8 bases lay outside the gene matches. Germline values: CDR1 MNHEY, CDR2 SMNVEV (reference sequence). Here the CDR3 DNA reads TGTGCCAGCAGTCCCCGACTAGCGGGAGTCGGCGAGCAGTACTTC. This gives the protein CASSPRLAGVGEQYF.

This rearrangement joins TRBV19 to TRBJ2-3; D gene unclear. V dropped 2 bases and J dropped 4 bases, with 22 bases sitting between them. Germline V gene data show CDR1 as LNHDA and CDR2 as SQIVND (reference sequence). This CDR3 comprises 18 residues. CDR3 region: CASSIFGLFETNADTQYF. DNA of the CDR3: TGTGCCAGTAGTATATTTGGGCTTTTTGAGACAAACGCAGATACGCAGTATTTT.

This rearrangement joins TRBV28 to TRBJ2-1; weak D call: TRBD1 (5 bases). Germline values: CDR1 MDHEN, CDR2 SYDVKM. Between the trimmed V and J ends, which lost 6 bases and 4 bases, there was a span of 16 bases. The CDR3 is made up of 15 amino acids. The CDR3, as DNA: TGTGCCAGCAGCCAACGACAGACAGATTACAATGAGCAGTTCTTC. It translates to CASSQRQTDYNEQFF.

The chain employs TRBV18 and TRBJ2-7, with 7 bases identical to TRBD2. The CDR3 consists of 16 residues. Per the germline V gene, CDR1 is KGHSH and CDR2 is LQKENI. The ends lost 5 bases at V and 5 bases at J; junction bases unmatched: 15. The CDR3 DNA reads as TGTGCCAGCTCATCGTCCGTCGTGGGAGGGGCCCACGAGCAGTACTTC. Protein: CASSSSVVGGAHEQYF.

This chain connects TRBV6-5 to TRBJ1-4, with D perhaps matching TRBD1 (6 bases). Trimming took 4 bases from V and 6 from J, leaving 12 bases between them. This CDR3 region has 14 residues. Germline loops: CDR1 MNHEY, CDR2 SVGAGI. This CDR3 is CASSFGGAHEKLFF. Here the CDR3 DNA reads TGTGCCAGCAGTTTTGGGGGCGCGCATGAAAAACTGTTTTTT.